What follows describes a single T cell receptor (beta chain). The data stem from a study of technical replicates of blood from a few donors. Profiling relied on immunoSEQ multiplex PCR, and the TCRdb table lists in-frame clones only, not all of them. The sample has tens of thousands of clones, 88% seen once. There are 16 residues in the CDR3. CDR1 and CDR2 (germline): SGHAT, FQNNGV. The junction had 4 bases not matched to a gene; V was cut back by 5 bases and J by 2 bases. The genes are TRBV11-2 and TRBJ2-3; 13 bases map to TRBD2. This TCR came from a human donor in good health. Some clones in this sample may be carry-over from other donors' samples. Sequenced: PBMCs. CDR3 sequence reads: CASSMGLAGHTDTQYF. For the CDR3, the DNA is TGTGCCAGCAGCATGGGACTAGCGGGACACACAGATACGCAGTATTTT.